This TCR beta chain stems from a study of cytomegalovirus exposure and HLA in healthy donors. Study-wide findings and caveats: According to a subsequent analysis, TCR clusters identified in the first cohort showed a tendency to co-occur across the 100 to 150 validation repertoires. Cytomegalovirus status, reportedly, was diagnosed with high specificity and sensitivity by the classifier.

The CDR3 has 16 residues. CDR1 SGHRS and CDR2 YFSETQ come from the germline V gene. The junction had 8 bases not matched to a gene; V was cut back by 4 bases and J by 2 bases. The method was immunoSEQ multiplex PCR; TCRdb's version includes in-frame clones alone and lacks a portion of them. This table holds tens of thousands of clones, 85% to 95% found once. Remarks on this clone: Its matching antigen is unknown.

The chain uses TRBV5-1 and TRBJ2-5, with TRBD2 identical over 10 bases. The receptor comes from a young man in good health and CMV-seropositive. The material sequenced was PBMCs. The CDR3 sequence: CASSPNLAGVQETQYF. As DNA, the CDR3 is TGCGCCAGCAGCCCGAATCTAGCGGGAGTTCAAGAGACCCAGTACTTC.